The 30 T cell receptor beta chains below were found in one sample sequenced in a study of cytomegalovirus exposure and HLA in healthy donors. Primers included in the PCR were 60 Vbeta and 13 Jbeta primers. TCRdb's copy holds only in-frame clones and misses some; the assay was immunoSEQ multiplex PCR. The top ten clones hold around 5.7% of a sample with about 180,000 clones, over 60% of them seen once. The specimen was PBMCs. Receptors originate from a man aged 35-49 years in good health and CMV-seronegative.

This rearrangement joins TRBV9 to TRBJ2-5, with 7 bases lining up with TRBD1. There are 14 residues in the CDR3. CDR1 and CDR2 from the germline V gene are SGDLS and YYNGEE. V lost 4 bases and J lost 1; bases outside the gene matches: 4. For the CDR3, the DNA is TGTGCCAGCAGCACAACAGGGGCCCAAGAGACCCAGTACTTC. Encoded protein: CASSTTGAQETQYF.

The chain is built from TRBV28 and TRBJ2-5, with D hard to call. CDR1 and CDR2 (germline): MDHEN, SYDVKM. Trimming left V 4 bases short and J 5 bases short, with 8 bases between. The CDR3 spans 12 residues. The CDR3 DNA sequence: TGTGCCAGCAGTTCCGGTCGCGAGACCCAGTACTTC. Encoded protein: CASSSGRETQYF.

This clone was seen a handful of times. The chain is built from TRBV18 and TRBJ1-2, with D perhaps matching TRBD1 (5 bases). The V end was cut by 4 bases, the J end by 8 bases, with 20 bases between. Germline values: CDR1 KGHSH, CDR2 LQKENI. This CDR3 is built from 15 residues. As DNA, the CDR3 is TGTGCCAGCTCACTTCGGGACGGACTACGCGAGGGCTACACCTTC. Its protein is CASSLRDGLREGYTF.

V is TRBV7-2 and J is TRBJ2-5, with D possibly TRBD1 on 6 matching bases. The ends were cut back, 4 bases at V and 3 bases at J, with 12 bases in the middle. CDR1 is SGHTA and CDR2 is FQGNSA in the germline V gene. The CDR3 is 14 amino acids. The CDR3 sequence is CASSSGDRKETQYF. CDR3 DNA: TGTGCCAGCAGCTCTGGAGACAGGAAAGAGACCCAGTACTTC.

This clone has more than one count but fewer than ten. The sample contains more than one DNA sequence encoding this CDR3. V usage is TRBV30 and J usage is TRBJ2-2; D might be TRBD2 (6 bases). This CDR3 spans 15 amino acids. V lost 3 bases, J lost 0 bases, and 11 bases lay in between. From germline, CDR1 is GTSNPN and CDR2 SVGIG (reference sequence). The CDR3: CAWRRAGTNTGELFF. CDR3 in DNA: TGTGCCTGGAGAAGGGCGGGAACGAACACCGGGGAGCTGTTTTTT.

J is TRBJ2-5 and V is TRBV7-9; weak D call: TRBD2 (6 bases). CDR1 is SEHNR and CDR2 is FQNEAQ in the germline V gene (reference sequence). V lost 7 bases to trimming and J lost 1 base, with 13 bases between them. This CDR3 contains 14 residues. The DNA for the CDR3 is TGTGCCAGCACCAGTAGGGGAGGCCAAGAGACCCAGTACTTC. Its translation: CASTSRGGQETQYF.

The chain uses TRBV6-5 and TRBJ1-1; TRBD1 matches at 9 bases. From germline, CDR1 is MNHEY and CDR2 SVGAGI. V gave up 4 bases and J gave up 0 bases; unmatched junction bases: 6. There are 16 residues in the CDR3. For the CDR3, the DNA is TGTGCCAGCAGTTCCGGGACAGGGAGAATGAACACTGAAGCTTTCTTT. It translates to CASSSGTGRMNTEAFF.

V usage is TRBV18 and J usage is TRBJ2-3; 9 bases fit TRBD1. The CDR3 extends over 16 amino acids. V was clipped by 3 bases and J by 2 bases; unmatched bases: 6. Looked up from germline, CDR1 is KGHSH and CDR2 is LQKENI. This chain's CDR3 is CASSPLGQGNTDTQYF. The CDR3 coding sequence is TGTGCCAGCTCACCCTTAGGACAGGGGAACACAGATACGCAGTATTTT. Combining the CDR3 with reference TRBV18 and TRBJ2-3 gives the whole variable domain NAGVMQNPRHLVRRRGQEARLRCSPMKGHSHVYWYRQLPEEGLKFMVYLQKENIIDESGMPKERFSAEFPKEGPSILRIQQVVRGDSAAYFCASSPLGQGNTDTQYFGPGTRLTVL.

This clone was observed a few times. The chain uses TRBV14 and TRBJ1-4; no firm D call. The CDR3 is made up of 13 amino acids. V lost 1 base and J lost 12, with 12 bases in between. Per the germline V gene, CDR1 is SGHDN and CDR2 is FVKESK. CDR3 region: CASSQGLRTELFF. CDR3 nucleotides: TGTGCCAGCAGCCAAGGTCTACGCACAGAACTGTTTTTT.

The chain is built from TRBV6-5 and TRBJ2-7, with 8 bases aligning to TRBD1. The CDR3 is 15 amino acids. V gave up 6 bases and J gave up 5 bases; unmatched junction bases: 12. The germline V gene has CDR1 MNHEY and CDR2 SVGAGI. The chain's CDR3 is CASRAGTGPADEQYF. The CDR3 region has the DNA TGTGCCAGCAGGGCCGGGACAGGTCCCGCCGACGAGCAGTACTTC.

This chain uses TRBV28 with TRBJ1-1; D may be TRBD1 (6 bases). Trimming left V 4 bases short and J 5 bases short, with 14 bases between. This CDR3 contains 14 residues. The germline V gene has CDR1 MDHEN and CDR2 SYDVKM. The DNA for the CDR3 is TGTGCCAGCAGTTCGTGGGGGGGGCGGACTGAAGCTTTCTTT. It codes for CASSSWGGRTEAFF.

This chain connects TRBV2 to TRBJ2-6; a weak D match, TRBD2 (5 bases). The CDR3 sequence is 18 residues long. V was trimmed by 4 bases and J by 0 bases, leaving 16 bases between them. The germline V gene has CDR1 SNHLY and CDR2 FYNNEI. The CDR3 protein is CASSGRTDVSSGANVLTF. The CDR3 coding sequence is TGTGCCAGCAGTGGACGGACTGATGTAAGCTCTGGGGCCAACGTCCTGACTTTC.

The V call is TRBV18, the J call TRBJ1-6; TRBD1 agrees at 8 bases. From germline, CDR1 is KGHSH and CDR2 LQKENI. CDR3 length: 16 amino acids. V shed 3 bases, J shed 8 bases, and the junction held 9 bases outside the gene matches. CDR3 bases: TGTGCCAGCTCACCGACGGTAGACAGGGGTTATTCACCCCTCCACTTT. It encodes CASSPTVDRGYSPLHF.

The rearrangement uses TRBV7-3 and TRBJ2-7, with 8 positions matching TRBD1. CDR1 and CDR2 from the germline V gene are SGHTA and FQGTGA. V shed 5 bases, J shed 4 bases, and the junction held 10 bases outside the gene matches. The CDR3 has 15 residues. CDR3 sequence: CASSPTRTGFYEQYF. The CDR3 DNA reads as TGTGCCAGCAGCCCGACTCGGACAGGGTTTTACGAGCAGTACTTC. Combining the CDR3 with reference TRBV7-3 and TRBJ2-7 gives the whole variable domain GAGVSQTPSNKVTEKGKYVELRCDPISGHTALYWYRQSLGQGPEFLIYFQGTGAADDSGLPNDRFFAVRPEGSVSTLKIQRTERGDSAVYLCASSPTRTGFYEQYFGPGTRLTVT.

This clone was seen a few times. The chain joins TRBV10-2 to TRBJ1-1, with TRBD1 matching over 7 bases. This CDR3 has 11 amino acids. Germline-derived CDR1 and CDR2 are WSHSY and SAAADI. The V segment lost 7 bases and the J segment 4 bases; nucleotides outside the gene matches: 0. The CDR3, as DNA: TGCGCCAGCACAGGGGGCACTGAAGCTTTCTTT. Amino acid sequence: CASTGGTEAFF.

This clone came up once. The V gene is TRBV4-1, the J gene TRBJ1-3; 7 nucleotides align to TRBD1. The CDR3 spans 18 residues. Germline assignment: CDR1 MGHRA and CDR2 YSYEKL. Unmatched junction bases numbered 14, after V lost 2 bases and J lost 4 bases. The CDR3 protein is CASSQSPGQSPDGNTIYF. The CDR3, as DNA: TGCGCCAGCAGCCAATCCCCGGGACAGTCTCCAGACGGAAACACCATATATTTT.

This chain joins TRBV7-6 and TRBJ1-1; no reliable D call. CDR3 size: 12 residues. V gave up 4 bases and J gave up 4 bases, with 7 bases separating them. In germline, CDR1 is SGHVS, CDR2 FNYEAQ. The CDR3 spells CASSSPRTEAFF. Here the CDR3 DNA reads TGTGCCAGCAGCTCCCCCCGCACTGAAGCTTTCTTT.

This chain links TRBV7-2 with TRBJ2-5; D gene ambiguous. Germline CDR1 and CDR2: SGHTA and FQGNSA. Trimming pared 2 bases from V and 5 bases from J, leaving 12 bases between. The CDR3 loop spans 14 amino acids. CDR3 in DNA: TGTGCCAGCAGCTTATATTCAGCGCGCGAGACCCAGTACTTC. Protein sequence: CASSLYSARETQYF.

The genes are TRBV7-9 and TRBJ2-7; TRBD2 is a possible D gene (6 bases). V was cut by 8 bases and J by 4 bases, with 18 bases left in between. This CDR3 region has 14 residues. Germline V gives CDR1 SEHNR, CDR2 FQNEAQ (reference sequence). CDR3 sequence: CASSGTSSGYEQYF. CDR3 in DNA: TGTGCCAGCTCGGGAACTAGCTCGGGGTACGAGCAGTACTTC.

The chain has TRBV9 and TRBJ2-7, with TRBD1 as a possible D gene (6 bases). CDR3 size: 15 residues. Germline loops: CDR1 SGDLS, CDR2 YYNGEE. Trimming shortened V by 0 bases and J by 0 bases, and 10 bases separated the two germline ends. In DNA form, the CDR3 reads TGTGCCAGCAGCGTAGGCACAGGGAGCTCCTACGAGCAGTACTTC. It encodes CASSVGTGSSYEQYF.

This clone was recorded once. The V gene is TRBV6-5, the J gene TRBJ2-7, with D unclear. Germline V CDR1 and CDR2: MNHEY, SVGAGI. This CDR3 comprises 12 residues. V gave up 4 bases and J gave up 2 bases, with 6 bases separating them. CDR3 protein: CASSSTAYEQYF. The CDR3 bases are TGTGCCAGCAGTTCCACAGCCTACGAGCAGTACTTC.

This clone is a singleton in its sample. This sequence joins TRBV4-3 and TRBJ2-1, with 11 positions matching TRBD1. With V trimmed by 6 bases and J by 5 bases, 6 bases remained unmatched. There are 15 residues in the CDR3. CDR1 and CDR2 from the germline V gene are LGHNA and YSLEER. Written as DNA, the CDR3 is TGCGCCAGCAGTCCGGACAGGGGGCAACACAATGAGCAGTTCTTC. Protein product: CASSPDRGQHNEQFF.

V gene TRBV6-5 combines with J gene TRBJ1-2; the D gene is possibly TRBD1 (5 bases). CDR3 size: 12 residues. The germline CDR1 and CDR2 sequences are MNHEY and SVGAGI. With 6 bases removed from V and 6 bases from J, the gap between germline ends came to 11 bases. CDR3 sequence reads: CASSRGGDGYTF. CDR3 DNA sequence: TGTGCCAGCAGCCGGGGGGGGGATGGCTACACCTTC.

The table lists this clone with a few counts. V gene TRBV10-3 combines with J gene TRBJ2-7; 10 nucleotides match TRBD1. The CDR3 runs to 17 residues. Germline V gives CDR1 ENHRY, CDR2 SYGVKD. V lost 3 bases and J lost 5; bases outside the gene matches: 13. In DNA form, the CDR3 reads TGTGCCATCAGTGAAACCGGGACAGGGGAGCTGGTGGACGAGCAGTACTTC. This sequence encodes CAISETGTGELVDEQYF.

V gene TRBV7-2 combines with J gene TRBJ2-4; the match to TRBD1 covers 7 bases. V lost 4 bases to trimming and J lost 3 bases; unmatched junction nucleotides: 0. Germline-derived CDR1 and CDR2 are SGHTA and FQGNSA. The CDR3 contains 13 residues. The CDR3 DNA reads as TGTGCCAGCAGCTCAGGGGGCAAAAACATTCAGTACTTC. This sequence encodes CASSSGGKNIQYF.

A word on this clone: Additional DNA sequences in this sample encode the identical CDR3. This sequence joins TRBV6-6 and TRBJ1-5; the match to TRBD1 covers 8 bases. Germline CDR1 reads MNHNY; CDR2 reads SVGAGI (reference sequence). This CDR3 is 15 amino acids long. Trimming removed 0 bases from V and 4 bases from J; junction bases left unmatched: 2. The CDR3 DNA sequence: TGTGCCAGCAGTTACTCGGACAGGGTAAATCAGCCCCAGCATTTT. Translated: CASSYSDRVNQPQHF.

The chain couples TRBV29-1 to TRBJ2-1; D is unresolved. Germline V CDR1 and CDR2: SQVTM, ANQGSEA. The CDR3 sequence is 14 residues long. The V end lost 3 bases, the J end lost 0 bases, and 9 bases lay between the germline ends. DNA for the CDR3: TGCAGCGTTGAGTTACAGCTCTCCTACAATGAGCAGTTCTTC. Translating it yields CSVELQLSYNEQFF.

The J gene is TRBJ1-2, the V gene TRBV6-5; D ambiguous. CDR1 MNHEY and CDR2 SVGAGI come from the germline V gene. This CDR3 comprises 15 residues. With 5 bases removed from V and 3 bases from J, the gap between germline ends came to 16 bases. The DNA of the CDR3 is TGTGCCAGCAGTCAGCCAGGAGGTGCTCACTATGGCTACACCTTC. It codes for CASSQPGGAHYGYTF.

This chain links TRBV5-6 with TRBJ2-1; possible D gene TRBD2, 6 bases. The CDR3 contains 14 residues. Germline V gene lookup returns CDR1 SGHDT and CDR2 YYEEEE. Trimming stripped 7 bases from V and 12 bases from J, with 23 bases between. The CDR3 region is CASRYRDSRAGQFF. As DNA, the CDR3 is TGTGCCAGCCGTTACCGGGACTCCCGGGCAGGGCAGTTCTTC.

The chain has TRBV7-8 and TRBJ2-7; 10 bases are shared with TRBD1. The CDR3 is made up of 15 amino acids. The J segment lost 4 bases and the V segment lost 2 bases, leaving 5 bases of the junction unmatched. Germline CDR1 is SGHVS and CDR2 is FQNEAQ. CDR3 coding DNA: TGTGCCAGCAGCTTAAGGGACAGGGGAGGGTACGAGCAGTACTTC. Its protein is CASSLRDRGGYEQYF.